This T cell receptor beta chain was found in a study of metastatic and nonmetastatic thyroid tumors. Across the study: The authors compared repertoires across blood and tumor or nodule tissue from malignant and benign thyroid patients.

This clone showed up many times. The antigen is not known. Per the original data handling: Built for papillary thyroid cancer, a distant-metastasis classifier drew on CDR3 differences across clinicopathological groups. TCRdb ran MiXCR on the PCR reads. The V and J calls here are based on TCRdb, not the publication. The sample gives about 22,000 clones, around 40% of which show up once; about 20% is in the top ten. Overall study findings and caveats: A significant increase in TCR beta diversity was reportedly seen in malignant thyroid tumors relative to benign nodules, in blood and tumor.

All patients reached thyroid surgery having received no treatment beforehand. The germline V gene has CDR1 GTSNPN and CDR2 SVGIG (reference sequence). V lost 1 base, J lost 4 bases, and 6 bases stayed unmatched. This CDR3 spans 15 amino acids. The chain is built from TRBV30 and TRBJ2-3; 9 positions agree with TRBD2. Sequenced sample: blood. This sequence originates from a male donor with papillary thyroid cancer or a benign thyroid nodule (not recorded which). Some clones in this sample may be carry-over from other donors' samples. CDR3 amino acids: CAWSDSAGGADTQYF. The CDR3 DNA is TGTGCCTGGAGTGACTCAGCGGGAGGAGCAGATACGCAGTATTTT.